The 30 T cell receptor beta chains in this list originate from one sample, sequenced in a study of CXCR3-negative and CXCR3-positive naive CD8 T cells. The TRB libraries of cDNA were built by UMI-labeled 5' RACE. From the 5' RACE reads, TCRdb lists one entry per CDR3 protein and no DNA. This sample lists 100,000 to 150,000 distinct CDR3 sequences; its ten largest clones have 0.29%. The sample consisted of naive CXCR3- CD8+ T cells from blood. Subset defined: CD45RO-CCR7+CD27+CD95- naive CD8+ T cells lacking CXCR3 (TNR3-). These receptors originate from a human donor in good health. Some clones in this sample may be carry-over from other donors' samples.

The V call is TRBV3-1, the J call TRBJ1-5. CDR1 is LGHDT and CDR2 is YNNKEL in the germline V gene (reference sequence). The CDR3 length is 14 residues. This CDR3 is CASGQAGSNQPQHF.

This CDR3 reads CASSLGLAGRNEQFF. This chain uses TRBV28 with TRBJ2-1; TCRdb's D call of TRBD2 is untestable without DNA. CDR1 MDHEN and CDR2 SYDVKM come from the germline V gene. This CDR3 has 15 amino acids.

This chain links TRBV20-1 with TRBJ2-1; the TCRdb D gene call, TRBD2, has no DNA to confirm it. Germline V CDR1 and CDR2: DFQATT, SNEGSKA (reference sequence). The CDR3 totals 15 residues. CDR3: CSARETSGGPDEQFF.

V is TRBV28 and J is TRBJ2-3; the D gene TCRdb calls, TRBD2, cannot be checked with no DNA. The CDR3 is made up of 17 amino acids. CDR1 and CDR2 from the germline V gene are MDHEN and SYDVKM. The CDR3 protein is CASSFGTADPGPDTQYF. The full variable domain, rest sourced from reference TRBV28 and TRBJ2-3, is DVKVTQSSRYLVKRTGEKVFLECVQDMDHENMFWYRQDPGLGLRLIYFSYDVKMKEKGDIPEGYSVSREKKERFSLILESASTNQTSMYLCASSFGTADPGPDTQYFGPGTRLTVL.

The chain couples TRBV12-3 or TRBV12-4 to TRBJ1-1; TCRdb's assignment of TRBD1 cannot be checked, as there is no DNA. The CDR3 is 14 residues long. The CDR3 sequence is CASTPTGEGTEAFF.

Here the CDR3 reads CASMAAGEEAFF. The gene calls are TRBV7-9 and TRBJ1-1. Per the germline V gene, CDR1 is SEHNR and CDR2 is FQNEAQ (reference sequence). CDR3 size: 12 residues.

CDR3 loop: CSVGGAAYIYEQYF. The rearrangement uses TRBV29-1 and TRBJ2-7; TCRdb reports TRBD1, a call that lacks DNA to check it against. The CDR3 is 14 residues long. Germline CDR1 is SQVTM and CDR2 is ANQGSEA.

The chain recombines TRBV5-1 with TRBJ2-2; TCRdb outputs TRBD2, but without DNA this stays unchecked. The germline V gene has CDR1 SGHRS and CDR2 YFSETQ. The CDR3 has 15 amino acids. The CDR3 loop is CASSPPGGRGGELFF.

V is TRBV28 and J is TRBJ2-5; the TCRdb call, TRBD2, lacks DNA for checking. This CDR3 comprises 15 residues. CDR1 is MDHEN and CDR2 is SYDVKM in the germline V gene. The CDR3 loop is CASSFPGLAAETQYF.

The chain recombines TRBV28 with TRBJ2-5; TCRdb selects TRBD2, and the lack of DNA leaves this call unchecked. The germline gives CDR1 MDHEN, CDR2 SYDVKM. This CDR3 is built from 16 residues. The chain's CDR3 is CASSLQTVPGRETQYF.

V gene TRBV6-4 combines with J gene TRBJ2-3; TCRdb names TRBD1, which stays unverified in the absence of DNA. Germline assignment: CDR1 MRHNA and CDR2 SNTAGT. CDR3 length: 14 residues. CDR3 in amino acids: CASSDGTGADTQYF.

This sequence joins TRBV9 and TRBJ2-2; no DNA is available, so the TRBD1 call from TCRdb remains unchecked. This CDR3 is built from 14 residues. Per the germline V gene, CDR1 is SGDLS and CDR2 is YYNGEE. This CDR3 reads CANSQGLNTGELFF. Drawing the rest from reference TRBV9 and TRBJ2-2, the complete variable domain is DSGVTQTPKHLITATGQRVTLRCSPRSGDLSVYWYQQSLDQGLQFLIQYYNGEERAKGNILERFSAQQFPDLHSELNLSSLELGDSALYFCANSQGLNTGELFFGEGSRLTVL.

The CDR3 spells CATSDPRYRSSSYNEQFF. The chain has TRBV24-1 and TRBJ2-1; the D call of TRBD1 rests on TCRdb alone, since no DNA is present to check it. Germline V gene lookup returns CDR1 KGHDR and CDR2 SFDVKD. The CDR3 is made up of 18 amino acids.

The chain is built from TRBV29-1 and TRBJ2-7; TCRdb's assignment of TRBD1 cannot be checked, as there is no DNA. Germline V CDR1 and CDR2: SQVTM, ANQGSEA. This CDR3 contains 12 residues. The CDR3 reads CSVETPGDEQYF.

The genes are TRBV28 and TRBJ2-1; TCRdb picks TRBD2, but there is no DNA to check that call. CDR3 size: 15 residues. Germline assignment: CDR1 MDHEN and CDR2 SYDVKM. The CDR3 region is CASSFGTSEGDEQFF. Together with reference TRBV28 and TRBJ2-1, the CDR3 gives the full variable domain: DVKVTQSSRYLVKRTGEKVFLECVQDMDHENMFWYRQDPGLGLRLIYFSYDVKMKEKGDIPEGYSVSREKKERFSLILESASTNQTSMYLCASSFGTSEGDEQFFGPGTRLTVL.

The chain combines TRBV27 with TRBJ2-2; the D call of TRBD1 rests on TCRdb alone, since no DNA is present to check it. The CDR3 runs to 16 residues. Looked up from germline, CDR1 is MNHEY and CDR2 is SMNVEV (reference sequence). This chain's CDR3 is CASGRTGQTNTGELFF.

V and J are TRBV4-1 and TRBJ2-1; TCRdb indicates TRBD2, and absent DNA this call remains unverified. Looked up from germline, CDR1 is MGHRA and CDR2 is YSYEKL. The CDR3 extends over 17 amino acids. CDR3 residues: CASSHQGDSGTTNEQFF.

This chain's CDR3 is CSTKRGGAADTQYF. The rearrangement joins TRBV29-1 to TRBJ2-3; TCRdb returns TRBD1, unconfirmable since there is no DNA. There are 14 residues in the CDR3. Germline V gene lookup returns CDR1 SQVTM and CDR2 ANQGSEA.

The chain combines TRBV27 with TRBJ2-7; the TRBD2 assignment by TCRdb is unverifiable without DNA. CDR1 is MNHEY, CDR2 SMNVEV, per germline (reference sequence). The CDR3 sequence is 12 residues long. The CDR3: CASSLPSDEQYF.

The chain joins TRBV28 to TRBJ1-5; as DNA is missing, the TRBD1 call by TCRdb cannot be tested. CDR3 size: 18 residues. Germline V CDR1 and CDR2: MDHEN, SYDVKM. The CDR3 here is CASSFPHGGGLGNQPQHF. The whole variable domain, filled in from reference TRBV28 and TRBJ1-5, reads DVKVTQSSRYLVKRTGEKVFLECVQDMDHENMFWYRQDPGLGLRLIYFSYDVKMKEKGDIPEGYSVSREKKERFSLILESASTNQTSMYLCASSFPHGGGLGNQPQHFGDGTRLSIL.

V usage is TRBV6-2 or TRBV6-3 and J usage is TRBJ2-1; TCRdb indicates TRBD2, and absent DNA this call remains unverified. This CDR3 contains 15 residues. The germline V gene has CDR1 MNHEY and CDR2 SVGEGT. The CDR3 spells CASLLAGGPYNEQFF.

The chain has TRBV20-1 and TRBJ2-5; the TRBD1 assignment by TCRdb is unverifiable without DNA. The CDR3 sequence is 14 residues long. Germline CDR1 is DFQATT and CDR2 is SNEGSKA (reference sequence). CDR3 residues: CSASAGDPGETQYF.

V gene TRBV27 combines with J gene TRBJ2-7. Germline V lookup: CDR1 MNHEY, CDR2 SMNVEV (reference sequence). The CDR3 sequence is 13 residues long. The CDR3 loop is CASSLSSPYEQYF.

The chain joins TRBV11-1 to TRBJ2-5; TCRdb's D call, TRBD2, is unchecked because there is no DNA. Germline V lookup: CDR1 SGHAT, CDR2 FQDESV (reference sequence). The CDR3 has 14 residues. This chain's CDR3 is CASSFQTSQETQYF.

The chain uses TRBV28 and TRBJ2-6; there is no DNA to check the TCRdb D call of TRBD1. The germline CDR1 and CDR2 sequences are MDHEN and SYDVKM. The CDR3 covers 15 residues. The CDR3 reads CASRPWGSGANVLTF.

The V gene is TRBV6-5, the J gene TRBJ2-2; TCRdb calls TRBD1, which cannot be checked without DNA. In germline, CDR1 is MNHEY, CDR2 SVGAGI. The CDR3 totals 12 residues. The CDR3 region is CASSSPAGELFF.

The genes are TRBV28 and TRBJ2-1; TCRdb picks TRBD2, but there is no DNA to check that call. Germline V lookup: CDR1 MDHEN, CDR2 SYDVKM. The CDR3 consists of 17 residues. The CDR3 protein is CASSLSVAGGTYNEQFF.

The chain employs TRBV15 and TRBJ2-7; absent DNA, TCRdb's TRBD1 call cannot be checked. The CDR3 contains 14 residues. Germline V gene data show CDR1 as LNHNV and CDR2 as YYDKDF (reference sequence). CDR3 loop: CATSARTGAYEQYF.

CDR3 sequence reads: CASSLLATGTDTQYF. V gene TRBV7-9 combines with J gene TRBJ2-3. Germline lookup yields CDR1 SEHNR and CDR2 FQNEAQ (reference sequence). CDR3 size: 15 residues.

The chain recombines TRBV29-1 with TRBJ2-1; TCRdb indicates TRBD1, and absent DNA this call remains unverified. This CDR3 is 11 amino acids long. Germline V lookup: CDR1 SQVTM, CDR2 ANQGSEA. This chain's CDR3 is CSVPAYNEQFF.